This T cell receptor (beta chain) appears in the sequencing data of a study of blood T cells in healthy people across ages. This clonotype has just a few counts. Then a second PCR, running about 7 to 11 cycles, was carried out with a sample-barcoded 5' primer and a J-beta primer mix. In TCRdb, the 5' RACE reads were re-called with MiXCR into one record per CDR3 protein. The sample holds roughly 2 million distinct CDR3 sequences, 49% seen once. Per the germline V gene, CDR1 is SGHTA and CDR2 is FQGNSA. The CDR3 spans 13 residues. The V and J ends lost 7 bases and 8 bases, in that order; junction bases with no gene match: 8.

The gene calls are TRBV7-2 and TRBJ2-1; 7 bases agree with TRBD1. The sample consisted of blood. The receptor's source is a woman aged 40 to 49 in good health. CDR3 in amino acids: CASTRQGTHEQFF. For the CDR3, the DNA is TGTGCCAGCACTAGACAGGGAACGCATGAGCAGTTCTTC.